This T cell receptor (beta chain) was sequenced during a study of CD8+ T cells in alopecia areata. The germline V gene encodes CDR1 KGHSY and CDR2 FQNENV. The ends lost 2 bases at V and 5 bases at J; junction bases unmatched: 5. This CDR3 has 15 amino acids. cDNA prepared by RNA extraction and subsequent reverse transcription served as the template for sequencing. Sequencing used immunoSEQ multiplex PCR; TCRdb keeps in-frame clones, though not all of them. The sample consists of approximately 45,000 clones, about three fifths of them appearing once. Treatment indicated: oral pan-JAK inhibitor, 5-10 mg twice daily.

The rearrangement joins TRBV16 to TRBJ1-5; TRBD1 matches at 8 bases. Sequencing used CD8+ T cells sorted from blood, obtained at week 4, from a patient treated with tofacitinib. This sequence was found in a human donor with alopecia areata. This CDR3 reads CASSQGQGHDQPQHF. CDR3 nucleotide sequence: TGTGCCAGCAGCCAAGGACAGGGCCATGATCAGCCCCAGCATTTT.